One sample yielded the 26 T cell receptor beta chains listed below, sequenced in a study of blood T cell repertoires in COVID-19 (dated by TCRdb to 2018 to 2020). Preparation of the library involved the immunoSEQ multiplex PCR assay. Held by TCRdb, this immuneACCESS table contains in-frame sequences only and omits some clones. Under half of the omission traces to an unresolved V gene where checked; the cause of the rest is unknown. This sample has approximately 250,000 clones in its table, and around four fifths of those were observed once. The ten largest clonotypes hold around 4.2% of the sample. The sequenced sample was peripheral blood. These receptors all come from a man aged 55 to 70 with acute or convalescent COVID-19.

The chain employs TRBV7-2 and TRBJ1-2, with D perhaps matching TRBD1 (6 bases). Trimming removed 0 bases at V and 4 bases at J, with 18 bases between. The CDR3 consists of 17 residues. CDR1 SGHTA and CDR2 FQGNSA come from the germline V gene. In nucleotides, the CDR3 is TGTGCCAGCAGCTTAGCGGGATTCAGGGGCGGTGGCTATGGCTACACCTTC. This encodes CASSLAGFRGGGYGYTF.

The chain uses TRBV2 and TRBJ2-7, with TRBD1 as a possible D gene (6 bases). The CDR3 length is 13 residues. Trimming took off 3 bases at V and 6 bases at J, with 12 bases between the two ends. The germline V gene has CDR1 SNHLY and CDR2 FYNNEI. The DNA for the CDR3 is TGTGCCAGCAGTGATCTACAGGGCGGCGAGCAGTACTTC. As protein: CASSDLQGGEQYF.

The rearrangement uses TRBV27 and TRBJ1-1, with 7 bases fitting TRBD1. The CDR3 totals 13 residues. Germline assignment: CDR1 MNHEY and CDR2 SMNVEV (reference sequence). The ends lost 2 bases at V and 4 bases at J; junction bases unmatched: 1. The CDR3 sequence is CASSLGTATEAFF. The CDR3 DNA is TGTGCCAGCAGTTTAGGGACAGCCACTGAAGCTTTCTTT.

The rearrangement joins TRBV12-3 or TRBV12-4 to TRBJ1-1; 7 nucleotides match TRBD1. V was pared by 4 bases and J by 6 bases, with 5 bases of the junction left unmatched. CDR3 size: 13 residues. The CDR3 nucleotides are TGTGCCAGCAGTTCCGTCGACAGGGCTGAAGCTTTCTTT. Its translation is CASSSVDRAEAFF.

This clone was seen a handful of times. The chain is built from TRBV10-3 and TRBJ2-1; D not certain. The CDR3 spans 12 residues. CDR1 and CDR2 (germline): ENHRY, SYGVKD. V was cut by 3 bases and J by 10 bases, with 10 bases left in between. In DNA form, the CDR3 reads TGTGCCATCAGTGATTCATTCCAGGAGCAGTTCTTC. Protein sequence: CAISDSFQEQFF.

The CDR3 DNA follows: TGCGCCAGCAGCGACGACAGGGGGCCAGATACGCAGTATTTT. Its translation: CASSDDRGPDTQYF. J is TRBJ2-3 and V is TRBV5-1; 10 nucleotides match TRBD1. The germline gives CDR1 SGHRS, CDR2 YFSETQ. Trimming cost V 4 bases and J 4 bases; bases outside gene matches: 3. This CDR3 comprises 14 residues.

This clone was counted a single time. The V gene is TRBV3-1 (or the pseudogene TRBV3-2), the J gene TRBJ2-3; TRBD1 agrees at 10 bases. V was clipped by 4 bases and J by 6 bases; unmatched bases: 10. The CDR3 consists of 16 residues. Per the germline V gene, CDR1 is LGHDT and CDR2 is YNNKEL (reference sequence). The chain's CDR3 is CASSPQGQGLQDTQYF. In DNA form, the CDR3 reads TGTGCCAGCAGCCCACAGGGACAGGGGCTCCAGGATACGCAGTATTTT.

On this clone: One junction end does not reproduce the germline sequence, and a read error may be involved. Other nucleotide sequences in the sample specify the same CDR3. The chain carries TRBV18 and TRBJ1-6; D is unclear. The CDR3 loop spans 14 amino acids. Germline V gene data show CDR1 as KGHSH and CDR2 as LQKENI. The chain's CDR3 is CASSPESAGSPLHF. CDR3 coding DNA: TGCGCCAGCTCACCAGAGTCAGCGGGGTCACCCCTCCACTTT.

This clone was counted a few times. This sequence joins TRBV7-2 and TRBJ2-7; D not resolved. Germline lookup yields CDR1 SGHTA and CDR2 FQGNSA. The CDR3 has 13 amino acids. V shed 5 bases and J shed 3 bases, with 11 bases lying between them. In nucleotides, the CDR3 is TGTGCCAGCAGCCCTACCCCGGGCTACGAGCAGTACTTC. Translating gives CASSPTPGYEQYF.

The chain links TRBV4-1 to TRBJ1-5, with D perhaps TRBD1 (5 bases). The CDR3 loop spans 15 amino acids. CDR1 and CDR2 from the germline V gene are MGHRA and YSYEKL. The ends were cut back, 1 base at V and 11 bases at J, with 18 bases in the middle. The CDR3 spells CASSQGFGRLGAQHF. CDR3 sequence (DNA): TGCGCCAGCAGCCAAGGATTTGGCAGACTAGGGGCCCAGCATTTT.

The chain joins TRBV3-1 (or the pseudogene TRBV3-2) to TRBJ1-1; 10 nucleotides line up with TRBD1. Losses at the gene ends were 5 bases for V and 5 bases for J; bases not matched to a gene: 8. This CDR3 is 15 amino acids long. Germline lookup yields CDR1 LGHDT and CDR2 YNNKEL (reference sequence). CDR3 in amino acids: CASSFGQGGTTEAFF. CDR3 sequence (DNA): TGTGCCAGCAGCTTTGGACAGGGGGGGACAACTGAAGCTTTCTTT.

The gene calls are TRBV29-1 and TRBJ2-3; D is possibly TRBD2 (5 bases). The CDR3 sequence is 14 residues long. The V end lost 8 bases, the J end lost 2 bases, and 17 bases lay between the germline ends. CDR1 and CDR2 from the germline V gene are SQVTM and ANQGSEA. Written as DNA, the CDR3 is TGCAGCACCCTTGAGGGCCTCAACACAGATACGCAGTATTTT. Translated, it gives CSTLEGLNTDTQYF.

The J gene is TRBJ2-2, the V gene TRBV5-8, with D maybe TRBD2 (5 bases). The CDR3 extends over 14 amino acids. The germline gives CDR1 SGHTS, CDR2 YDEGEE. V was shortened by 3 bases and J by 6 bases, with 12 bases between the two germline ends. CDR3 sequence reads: CASSSYGVAGELFF. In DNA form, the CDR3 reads TGTGCCAGCAGCTCTTACGGGGTGGCCGGGGAGCTGTTTTTT.

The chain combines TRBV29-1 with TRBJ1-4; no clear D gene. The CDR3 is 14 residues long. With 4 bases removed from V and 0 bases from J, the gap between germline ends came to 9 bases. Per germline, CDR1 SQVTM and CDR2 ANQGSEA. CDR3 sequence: CSVAPYATNEKLFF. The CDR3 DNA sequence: TGCAGCGTTGCCCCCTATGCAACTAATGAAAAACTGTTTTTT.

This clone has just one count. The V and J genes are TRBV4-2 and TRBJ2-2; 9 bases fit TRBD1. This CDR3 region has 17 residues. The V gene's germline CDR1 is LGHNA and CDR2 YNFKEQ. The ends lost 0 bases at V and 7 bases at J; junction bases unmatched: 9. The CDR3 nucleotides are TGTGCCAGCAGCCAAGACCCAAGGGGACAGGGAATCGGGGAGCTGTTTTTT. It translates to CASSQDPRGQGIGELFF.

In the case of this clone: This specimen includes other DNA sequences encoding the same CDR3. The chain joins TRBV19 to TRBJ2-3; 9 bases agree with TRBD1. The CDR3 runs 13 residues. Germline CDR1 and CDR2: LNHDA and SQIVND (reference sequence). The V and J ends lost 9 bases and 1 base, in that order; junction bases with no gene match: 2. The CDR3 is CASRDRGTDTQYF. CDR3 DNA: TGTGCCAGCCGGGACAGGGGCACAGATACGCAGTATTTT.

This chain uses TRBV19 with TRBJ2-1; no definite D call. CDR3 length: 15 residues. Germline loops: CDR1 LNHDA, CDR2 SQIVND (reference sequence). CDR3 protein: CVSSTSLLLYNEQFF. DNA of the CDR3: TGTGTCAGCAGTACCTCGCTTCTATTATACAATGAGCAGTTCTTC.

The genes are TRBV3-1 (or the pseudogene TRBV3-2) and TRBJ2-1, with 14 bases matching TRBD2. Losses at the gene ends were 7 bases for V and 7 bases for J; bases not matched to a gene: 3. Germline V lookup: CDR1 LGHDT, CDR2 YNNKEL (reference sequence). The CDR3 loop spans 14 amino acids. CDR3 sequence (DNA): TGTGCCAGCACGACTAGCGGGGGGGGGAATGAGCAGTTCTTC. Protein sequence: CASTTSGGGNEQFF.

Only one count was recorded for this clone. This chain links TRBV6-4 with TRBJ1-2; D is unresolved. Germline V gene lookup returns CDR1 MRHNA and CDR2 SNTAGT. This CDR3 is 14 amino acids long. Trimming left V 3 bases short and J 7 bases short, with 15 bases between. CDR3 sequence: CASSESTPGSGYTF. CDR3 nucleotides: TGTGCCAGCAGTGAATCGACACCGGGGAGTGGCTACACCTTC.

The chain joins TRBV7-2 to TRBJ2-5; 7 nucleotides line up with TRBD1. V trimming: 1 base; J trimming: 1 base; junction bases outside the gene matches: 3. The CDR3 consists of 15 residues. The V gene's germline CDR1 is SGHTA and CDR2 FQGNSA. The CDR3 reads CASSLVGTVQETQYF. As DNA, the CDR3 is TGTGCCAGCAGCTTAGTAGGGACAGTCCAAGAGACCCAGTACTTC.

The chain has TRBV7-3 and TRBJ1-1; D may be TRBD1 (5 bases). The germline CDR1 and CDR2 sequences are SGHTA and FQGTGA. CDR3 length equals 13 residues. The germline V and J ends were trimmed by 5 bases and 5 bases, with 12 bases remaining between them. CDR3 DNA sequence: TGTGCCAGCAGCACCGACGGGGGGACTGAAGCTTTCTTT. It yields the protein CASSTDGGTEAFF.

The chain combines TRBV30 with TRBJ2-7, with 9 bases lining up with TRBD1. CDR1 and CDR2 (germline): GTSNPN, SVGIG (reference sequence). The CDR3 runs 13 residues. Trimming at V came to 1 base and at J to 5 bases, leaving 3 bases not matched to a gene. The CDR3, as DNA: TGTGCCTGGAGTGGACAGGGGGTGAACGAGCAGTACTTC. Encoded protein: CAWSGQGVNEQYF.

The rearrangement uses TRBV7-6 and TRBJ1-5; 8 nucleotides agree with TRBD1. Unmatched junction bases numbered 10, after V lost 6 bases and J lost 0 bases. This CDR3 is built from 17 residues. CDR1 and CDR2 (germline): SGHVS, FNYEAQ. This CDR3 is CASSPGQGTYSNQPQHF. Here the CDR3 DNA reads TGTGCCAGCAGTCCTGGACAGGGAACTTATAGCAATCAGCCCCAGCATTTT.

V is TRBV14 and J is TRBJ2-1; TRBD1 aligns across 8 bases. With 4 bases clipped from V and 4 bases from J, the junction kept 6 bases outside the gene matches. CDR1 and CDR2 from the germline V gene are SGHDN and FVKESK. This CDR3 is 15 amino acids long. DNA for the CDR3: TGTGCCAGCAGCCTGCCCAGGGGGCTTTACAATGAGCAGTTCTTC. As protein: CASSLPRGLYNEQFF.

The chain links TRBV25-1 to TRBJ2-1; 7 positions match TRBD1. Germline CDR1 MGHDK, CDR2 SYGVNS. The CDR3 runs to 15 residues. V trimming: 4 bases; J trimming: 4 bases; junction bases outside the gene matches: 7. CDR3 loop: CASSGQGAKYNEQFF. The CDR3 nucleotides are TGTGCCAGCAGTGGACAGGGAGCGAAGTACAATGAGCAGTTCTTC.

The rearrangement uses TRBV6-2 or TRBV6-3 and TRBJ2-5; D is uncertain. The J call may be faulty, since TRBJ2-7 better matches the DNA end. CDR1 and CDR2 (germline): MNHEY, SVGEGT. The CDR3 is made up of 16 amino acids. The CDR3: CASSYSRRVTSYEQYF. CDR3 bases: TGTGCCAGCAGTTATTCTCGACGGGTCACCTCCTACGAGCAGTACTTC.